The 27 T cell receptor beta chains given below trace back to one sample, sequenced in a study of T cell repertoires in cytomegalovirus infection. One entry per CDR3 protein, called by TCRdb with MiXCR from the reads. Among 250,000 to 300,000 distinct CDR3 sequences listed, 22% were seen once. These receptors' antigens are unknown. Sequenced material: cultured PBMCs, taken from culture after CMV antigen stimulation. Every receptor here comes from a human donor in good health (CMV status not recorded). Some clones in this sample may be carry-over from other donors' samples.

This chain connects TRBV27 to TRBJ2-7; D is perhaps TRBD1 (6 bases). Germline assignment: CDR1 MNHEY and CDR2 SMNVEV (reference sequence). V was trimmed by 4 bases and J by 3 bases, leaving 10 bases between them. The length of the CDR3 is 13 residues. The CDR3 DNA sequence: TGTGCCAGCAGTTCGACAGGAGGCTACGAGCAGTACTTC. Protein sequence: CASSSTGGYEQYF.

This clonotype was found many times. J is TRBJ1-1 and V is TRBV12-3 or TRBV12-4, with D tentatively TRBD1 (5 bases). Trimming removed 3 bases from V and 0 bases from J, with 14 bases in between. The CDR3 totals 16 residues. The CDR3 protein is CASSLRGGALNTEAFF. The CDR3 nucleotides are TGTGCCAGCAGTTTGCGGGGCGGGGCCTTGAACACTGAAGCTTTCTTT.

This clonotype was counted only a few times. This chain connects TRBV2 to TRBJ1-1, with 8 bases that match TRBD1. CDR3 size: 15 residues. V lost 6 bases to trimming and J lost 1 base; unmatched junction nucleotides: 7. The germline V gene has CDR1 SNHLY and CDR2 FYNNEI. The CDR3 bases are TGTGCCAGCAGAGAAAACGGACAGGGGAACACTGAAGCTTTCTTT. This sequence encodes CASRENGQGNTEAFF. The full variable domain, completed using reference TRBV2 and TRBJ1-1, is EPEVTQTPSHQVTQMGQEVILRCVPISNHLYFYWYRQILGQKVEFLVSFYNNEISEKSEIFDDQFSVERPDGSNFTLKIRSTKLEDSAMYFCASRENGQGNTEAFFGQGTRLTVV.

This clonotype showed up just a few times. The chain combines TRBV7-2 with TRBJ1-6; D remains ambiguous. Germline lookup yields CDR1 SGHTA and CDR2 FQGNSA. Trimming removed 5 bases at V and 7 bases at J, with 9 bases between. CDR3 length equals 13 residues. CDR3 coding DNA: TGTGCCAGCAGCCCCGTACAGAATTCACCCCTCCACTTT. Protein product: CASSPVQNSPLHF.

The V gene is TRBV6-6, the J gene TRBJ1-2; D is undetermined. Trimming took off 2 bases at V and 6 bases at J, with 4 bases between the two ends. Germline loops: CDR1 MNHNY, CDR2 SVGAGI (reference sequence). This CDR3 spans 11 amino acids. The CDR3 bases are TGTGCCAGCAGTTACAGGGATGGCTACACCTTC. Translation gives CASSYRDGYTF.

This clonotype has at least ten counts. This rearrangement joins TRBV7-2 to TRBJ2-7, with D perhaps TRBD2 (6 bases). This CDR3 has 14 amino acids. CDR1 SGHTA and CDR2 FQGNSA come from the germline V gene. V was cut by 10 bases and J by 3 bases, with 19 bases left in between. The CDR3 DNA reads as TGTGCCACCTCAGCTTTGGGACTCCACTACGAGCAGTACTTC. Translating gives CATSALGLHYEQYF.

This clonotype was observed a handful of times. The rearrangement uses TRBV4-1 and TRBJ2-1; the match to TRBD2 covers 8 bases. From germline, CDR1 is MGHRA and CDR2 YSYEKL. The CDR3 extends over 17 amino acids. The V and J ends lost 1 base and 6 bases, in that order; junction bases with no gene match: 11. The CDR3 coding sequence is TGCGCCAGCAGCCAAGGAGGGGCCAGCGGGAGCCTCAATGAGCAGTTCTTC. Translating it yields CASSQGGASGSLNEQFF.

This clonotype has at least ten counts. The chain carries TRBV7-3 and TRBJ2-3; the match to TRBD2 covers 8 bases. This CDR3 region has 15 residues. The germline CDR1 and CDR2 sequences are SGHTA and FQGTGA. Trimming took 5 bases from V and 6 from J; bases not matched to a gene: 10. The chain's CDR3 is CASSISGSQMDTQYF. Here the CDR3 DNA reads TGTGCCAGCAGCATAAGCGGGAGTCAAATGGATACGCAGTATTTT.

V is TRBV6-5 and J is TRBJ2-3; 8 nucleotides line up with TRBD2. CDR3 length: 17 residues. Looked up from germline, CDR1 is MNHEY and CDR2 is SVGAGI. The trim removed 1 base at V and 4 bases at J, leaving 10 bases unmatched. The DNA for the CDR3 is TGTGCCAGCAGTTACTTCCTAGCGGGCGTGATCGCAGATACGCAGTATTTT. Amino acids: CASSYFLAGVIADTQYF.

This rearrangement joins TRBV28 to TRBJ2-6; TRBD1 matches at 7 bases. This CDR3 has 19 residues. The V segment lost 4 bases and the J segment 0 bases; nucleotides outside the gene matches: 12. CDR1 and CDR2 from the germline V gene are MDHEN and SYDVKM. The CDR3 region is CASSSLGPGGSSGANVLTF. CDR3 in DNA: TGTGCCAGCAGTTCACTGGGACCAGGGGGAAGCTCTGGGGCCAACGTCCTGACTTTC.

In its sample, this clonotype was seen many times. The junction and the germline gene differ at one end; a read error may be behind it. The chain recombines TRBV7-7 with TRBJ2-1, with TRBD2 matching 11 bases. The CDR3 has 15 residues. In germline, CDR1 is SSHAT, CDR2 FNYEAQ (reference sequence). CDR3 coding DNA: TGTGCTAGCAGCCTCTCGACTAGCGGGGAAAATGAGCAGTTCTTC. Protein product: CASSLSTSGENEQFF.

This rearrangement joins TRBV7-9 to TRBJ1-1, with D perhaps matching TRBD1 (6 bases). V was pared by 1 base and J by 5 bases, with 14 bases between. From germline, CDR1 is SEHNR and CDR2 FQNEAQ (reference sequence). This CDR3 comprises 15 residues. CDR3 sequence reads: CASSLEGGASTEAFF. CDR3 nucleotide sequence: TGTGCCAGCAGCTTAGAAGGGGGGGCATCGACTGAAGCTTTCTTT.

This sequence joins TRBV5-5 and TRBJ1-1; the D is unclear. The CDR3 is 13 amino acids. Germline CDR1 SGHKS, CDR2 YYEKEE (reference sequence). V was shortened by 3 bases and J by 2 bases, with 8 bases between the two germline ends. The DNA for the CDR3 is TGTGCCAGCAGCTCACCGTCAAACACTGAAGCTTTCTTT. It specifies CASSSPSNTEAFF.

The rearrangement uses TRBV12-3 or TRBV12-4 and TRBJ2-1; 8 bases match TRBD2. This CDR3 region has 15 residues. V lost 7 bases, J lost 8 bases, and 13 bases stayed unmatched. The CDR3 DNA reads TGTGCCAGCAAATTAGCGGGATTATTATTCGATGAGCAGTTCTTC. Translating it yields CASKLAGLLFDEQFF.

The rearrangement joins TRBV24-1 to TRBJ1-5, with a weak D call TRBD1 (6 bases). This CDR3 comprises 14 residues. The germline V and J ends were trimmed by 2 bases and 6 bases, with 10 bases remaining between them. Germline V gene data show CDR1 as KGHDR and CDR2 as SFDVKD. The CDR3 region has the DNA TGTGCCACCAGTGATTACAGGGTTAGTCAGCCCCAGCATTTT. It encodes CATSDYRVSQPQHF.

The chain uses TRBV6-2 or TRBV6-3 and TRBJ2-5, with D uncertain. The CDR3 has 12 residues. In germline, CDR1 is MNHEY, CDR2 SVGEGT. Trimming took off 4 bases at V and 4 bases at J, with 7 bases between the two ends. CDR3: CASSSPGETQYF. CDR3 nucleotide sequence: TGTGCCAGCAGTTCCCCCGGAGAGACCCAGTACTTC.

This clonotype has ten or more counts. V and J are TRBV7-9 and TRBJ2-7, with D possibly TRBD1 on 5 matching bases. Trimming removed 4 bases at V and 6 bases at J, with 7 bases between. This CDR3 comprises 11 residues. The V gene's germline CDR1 is SEHNR and CDR2 FQNEAQ (reference sequence). Here the CDR3 DNA reads TGTGCCAGCAGCTGGGGCGGCGAGCAGTACGTC. Amino acids: CASSWGGEQYV.

This clonotype was seen ten or more times. The chain is built from TRBV7-8 and TRBJ2-5; D possibly uses TRBD1 or TRBD2 (5 bases each). Looked up from germline, CDR1 is SGHVS and CDR2 is FQNEAQ. The CDR3 extends over 14 amino acids. Trimming took 5 bases from V and 0 from J, leaving 10 bases between them. The CDR3 nucleotides read TGTGCCAGCAGCCCGGGACCCAACCAAGAGACCCAGTACTTC. This sequence encodes CASSPGPNQETQYF.

V usage is TRBV6-6 and J usage is TRBJ2-3; TRBD1 agrees at 7 bases. The CDR3 totals 14 residues. The J segment lost 2 bases and the V segment lost 8 bases, leaving 7 bases of the junction unmatched. CDR1 and CDR2 (germline): MNHNY, SVGAGI (reference sequence). The CDR3 region has the DNA TGTGCCAGCGGGGCCGGGACAGCCACAGATACGCAGTATTTT. As protein: CASGAGTATDTQYF.

The chain employs TRBV6-6 and TRBJ1-1; TRBD1 is a possible D gene (6 bases). Trimming took 7 bases from V and 5 from J, leaving 23 bases between them. CDR1 is MNHNY, CDR2 SVGAGI, per germline (reference sequence). The CDR3 totals 16 residues. CDR3 bases: TGTGCCAGCAAAGGGAGGGTCTGGGGGCTTGGAACTGAAGCTTTCTTT. Translated: CASKGRVWGLGTEAFF.

This clonotype has at least ten counts. Here the CDR3 DNA reads TGTGCCAGCAGCTTGGTACAGGGTCCGAACACTGAAGCTTTCTTT. Its protein product is CASSLVQGPNTEAFF. The chain has TRBV7-8 and TRBJ1-1; D might be TRBD1 (6 bases). Trimming left V 3 bases short and J 1 base short, with 12 bases between. The CDR3 spans 15 residues. From germline, CDR1 is SGHVS and CDR2 FQNEAQ.

This clonotype was picked up many times. V and J are TRBV12-3 or TRBV12-4 and TRBJ2-1; 8 bases match TRBD2. The CDR3 contains 17 residues. The J segment lost 8 bases and the V segment lost 2 bases, leaving 14 bases of the junction unmatched. DNA for the CDR3: TGTGCCAGCAGTTTATATGAAGGACTAGCTTCCATCGATGAGCAGTTCTTC. Amino acids: CASSLYEGLASIDEQFF.

This clonotype was counted between two and nine times. This chain connects TRBV6-6 to TRBJ2-1; TRBD1 is a possible D gene (6 bases). The CDR3 runs to 16 residues. CDR1 and CDR2 from the germline V gene are MNHNY and SVGAGI (reference sequence). With 6 bases removed from V and 2 bases from J, the gap between germline ends came to 17 bases. As DNA, the CDR3 is TGTGCCAGCAGGGAGAAAGGGGGAAGCCCCTACAATGAGCAGTTCTTC. Its translation: CASREKGGSPYNEQFF.

This clonotype turned up a few times. The CDR3 DNA reads as TGTGCCAGCAGCCAAGAACCCACTAGCGGGTTCGAGCAGTACTTC. This translates into CASSQEPTSGFEQYF. This rearrangement joins TRBV4-2 to TRBJ2-7, with 9 bases fitting TRBD2. CDR1 and CDR2 (germline): LGHNA, YNFKEQ. CDR3 size: 15 residues. The junction had 6 bases not matched to a gene; V was cut back by 0 bases and J by 6 bases.

The V gene is TRBV10-3, the J gene TRBJ1-3; D is perhaps TRBD1 (5 bases). Trimming took off 11 bases at V and 1 base at J, with 12 bases between the two ends. CDR1 and CDR2 from the germline V gene are ENHRY and SYGVKD. The CDR3 loop spans 13 amino acids. The CDR3 nucleotides read TGTGCCTCGACGCCAGGGTCTGGAAACACCATATATTTT. This translates into CASTPGSGNTIYF.

This clonotype was recorded at least ten times. V usage is TRBV7-9 and J usage is TRBJ2-1, with D uncertain. The CDR3 sequence is 15 residues long. V dropped 4 bases and J dropped 5 bases, with 15 bases sitting between them. CDR1 SEHNR and CDR2 FQNEAQ come from the germline V gene (reference sequence). The CDR3 protein is CASSSILFRHNEQFF. CDR3 nucleotide sequence: TGTGCCAGCAGCTCTATCCTCTTTCGGCACAATGAGCAGTTCTTC.

Comment on this clonotype: In this CDR3 the conserved last residue, phenylalanine or tryptophan, is missing, so a read error is likely. This chain uses TRBV7-4 with TRBJ2-1, with TRBD2 identical over 13 bases. With V trimmed by 4 bases and J by 0 bases, 9 bases remained unmatched. CDR3 length equals 19 residues. CDR1 and CDR2 from the germline V gene are SGHVT and SQSDAQ. The CDR3 DNA follows: TGTGCCAGCAGCTCGACCCGGACTAGCGGGAGATTCTCCTACAATGAGCAGTTCTTA. Translation: CASSSTRTSGRFSYNEQFL.